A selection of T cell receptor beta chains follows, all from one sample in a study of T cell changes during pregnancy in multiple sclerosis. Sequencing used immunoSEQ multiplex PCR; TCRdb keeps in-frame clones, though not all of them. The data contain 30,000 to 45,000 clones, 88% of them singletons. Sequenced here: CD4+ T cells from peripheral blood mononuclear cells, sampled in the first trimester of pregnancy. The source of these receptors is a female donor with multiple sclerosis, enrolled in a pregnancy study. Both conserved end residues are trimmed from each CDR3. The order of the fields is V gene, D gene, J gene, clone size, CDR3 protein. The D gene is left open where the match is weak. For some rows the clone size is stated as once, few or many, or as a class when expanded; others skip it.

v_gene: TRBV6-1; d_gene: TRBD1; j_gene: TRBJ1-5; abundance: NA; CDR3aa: ASSETGGVQPQH
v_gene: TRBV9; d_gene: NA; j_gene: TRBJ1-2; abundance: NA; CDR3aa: ASSDRAYGYT
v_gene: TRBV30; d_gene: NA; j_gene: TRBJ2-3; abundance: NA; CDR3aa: AWSDSGTDTQY
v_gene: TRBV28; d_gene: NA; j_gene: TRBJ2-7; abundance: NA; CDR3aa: ASSRSAYEQY
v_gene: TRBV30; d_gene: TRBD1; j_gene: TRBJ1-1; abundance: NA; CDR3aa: AWRALGQMNTEAF
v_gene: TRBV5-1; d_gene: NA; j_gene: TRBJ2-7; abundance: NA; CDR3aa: ASNLEGRYEQY
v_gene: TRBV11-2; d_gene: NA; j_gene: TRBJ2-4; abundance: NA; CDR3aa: ASSLAGGVSY
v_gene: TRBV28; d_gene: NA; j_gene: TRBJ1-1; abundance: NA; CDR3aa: ARTGLMNTEAF
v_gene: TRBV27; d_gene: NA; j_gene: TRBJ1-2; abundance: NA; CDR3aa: ASSLGTGNYGYT
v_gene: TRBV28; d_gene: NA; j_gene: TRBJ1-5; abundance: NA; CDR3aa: ASISNQGWVQPQH
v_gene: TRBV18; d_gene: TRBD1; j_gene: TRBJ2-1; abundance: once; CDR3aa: ASSPQGVINEQF
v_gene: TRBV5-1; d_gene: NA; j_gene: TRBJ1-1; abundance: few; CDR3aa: ASSPTGGPTEAF
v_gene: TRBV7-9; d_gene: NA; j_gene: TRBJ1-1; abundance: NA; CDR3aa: ASSSRTINTEAF
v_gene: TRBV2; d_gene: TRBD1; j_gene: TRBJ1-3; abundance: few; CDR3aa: ASSVGQGGNTIY
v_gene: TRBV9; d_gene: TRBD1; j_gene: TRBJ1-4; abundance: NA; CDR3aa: ASSGGQGNEKLF
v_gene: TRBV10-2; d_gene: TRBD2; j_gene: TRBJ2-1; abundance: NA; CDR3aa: ASSFSGRVYEQF
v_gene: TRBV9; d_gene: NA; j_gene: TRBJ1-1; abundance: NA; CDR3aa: ASSVGTGVNTEAF
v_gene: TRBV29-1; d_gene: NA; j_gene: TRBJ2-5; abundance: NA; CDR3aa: SVLAIETQY